This TCR beta chain comes out of a study of control samples from healthy donors and cancer patients. This table comes from immunoSEQ multiplex PCR, and its TCRdb copy is limited to in-frame clones, with some not included. This table holds 150,000 to 200,000 clones, around 95% found once. This CDR3 region has 14 residues. CDR1 and CDR2 (germline): SNHLY, FYNNEI. V shed 8 bases, J shed 0 bases, and the junction held 3 bases outside the gene matches. The V call is TRBV2, the J call TRBJ1-3, with 8 bases aligning to TRBD1. The sample taken for sequencing was blood. This TCR was sampled from a middle-aged woman in good health. CDR3 sequence reads: CASDRGVSGNTIYF. The CDR3 DNA is TGTGCCAGCGACAGGGGTGTCTCTGGAAACACCATATATTTT. The variable domain in full, completed from reference TRBV2 and TRBJ1-3, reads EPEVTQTPSHQVTQMGQEVILRCVPISNHLYFYWYRQILGQKVEFLVSFYNNEISEKSEIFDDQFSVERPDGSNFTLKIRSTKLEDSAMYFCASDRGVSGNTIYFGEGSWLTVV.